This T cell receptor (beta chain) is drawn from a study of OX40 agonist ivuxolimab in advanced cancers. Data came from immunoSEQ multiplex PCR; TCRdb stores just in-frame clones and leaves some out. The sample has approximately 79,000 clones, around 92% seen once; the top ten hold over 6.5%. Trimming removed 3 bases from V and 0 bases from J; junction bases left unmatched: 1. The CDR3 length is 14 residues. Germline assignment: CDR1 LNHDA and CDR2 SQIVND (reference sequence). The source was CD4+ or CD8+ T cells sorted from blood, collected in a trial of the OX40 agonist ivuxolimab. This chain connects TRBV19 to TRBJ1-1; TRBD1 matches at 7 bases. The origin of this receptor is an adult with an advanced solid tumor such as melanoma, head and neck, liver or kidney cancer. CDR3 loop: CASSMGQMNTEAFF. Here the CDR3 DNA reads TGTGCCAGTAGTATGGGACAGATGAACACTGAAGCTTTCTTT.